The 5 T cell receptor beta chains below all came from one sample that was sequenced in a study of T cell changes during pregnancy in multiple sclerosis. TCRdb's table, derived via immunoSEQ multiplex PCR, lists solely in-frame clones and lacks some. The table has about 110,000 clones, around nine tenths seen once. Specimen: peripheral blood, collected in the third trimester of pregnancy. The receptor set was obtained from a female donor with multiple sclerosis, enrolled in a pregnancy study.

The rearrangement uses TRBV30 and TRBJ1-4; TRBD1 is a possible D gene (5 bases). V was pared by 0 bases and J by 11 bases, with 16 bases between. In germline, CDR1 is GTSNPN, CDR2 SVGIG (reference sequence). CDR3 size: 14 residues. The CDR3 bases are TGTGCCTGGAGTGTACCCAGAGTGGAGGGGAAACTGTTTTTT. This translates into CAWSVPRVEGKLFF.

The chain is built from TRBV10-3 and TRBJ2-7; 7 bases map to TRBD2. V was clipped by 2 bases and J by 2 bases; unmatched bases: 6. This CDR3 contains 15 residues. The V gene's germline CDR1 is ENHRY and CDR2 SYGVKD. CDR3 in amino acids: CAISELGGSPYEQYF. CDR3 bases: TGTGCCATCAGTGAGCTTGGCGGGAGCCCCTACGAGCAGTACTTC.

The V call is TRBV6-1, the J call TRBJ1-3, with D tentatively TRBD1 (6 bases). The CDR3 contains 15 residues. Germline loops: CDR1 MNHNS, CDR2 SASEGT. V was pared by 3 bases and J by 2 bases, with 11 bases between. CDR3 region: CASSDQGLTGNTIYF. The CDR3 coding sequence is TGTGCCAGCAGTGATCAGGGGCTGACTGGAAACACCATATATTTT.

This clone was recorded only once. The V and J genes are TRBV28 and TRBJ1-2; TRBD1 matches at 10 bases. This CDR3 region has 14 residues. Trimming cost V 5 bases and J 2 bases; bases outside gene matches: 2. CDR1 and CDR2 (germline): MDHEN, SYDVKM. CDR3 protein: CASSRDRGNYGYTF. CDR3 nucleotide sequence: TGTGCCAGCAGTCGGGACAGGGGAAACTATGGCTACACCTTC.

This rearrangement joins TRBV10-1 to TRBJ2-7; TRBD2 matches at 7 bases. The CDR3 spans 16 residues. CDR1 and CDR2 from the germline V gene are WNHNN and SYGVQD (reference sequence). The trim removed 0 bases at V and 0 bases at J, leaving 5 bases unmatched. This chain's CDR3 is CASSESASGLSYEQYF. CDR3 DNA sequence: TGCGCCAGCAGTGAGTCGGCTAGCGGTCTCTCCTACGAGCAGTACTTC.